This TCR beta chain was identified during a study of blood T cell repertoires in COVID-19. Enrollees, about 18 to 100 years old, lived in approximately 25 US areas. This clone was seen more than once but under ten times. The assay was immunoSEQ multiplex PCR, and TCRdb's table has in-frame clones only and misses some. The sample has about 370,000 clones, 85% to 90% seen once. Specimen: PBMCs or T cells enriched from blood (not recorded which). The origin of this receptor is a young man who had recovered from COVID-19.

CDR3 residues: CASSGNGGQVNTEAFF. The CDR3 region has the DNA TGTGCCAGCAGTGGAAACGGAGGGCAGGTGAACACTGAAGCTTTCTTT. The chain is built from TRBV7-9 and TRBJ1-1; unclear D gene. Trimming took 6 bases from V and 0 from J, leaving 17 bases between them. The CDR3 runs 16 residues. The germline CDR1 and CDR2 sequences are SEHNR and FQNEAQ (reference sequence).